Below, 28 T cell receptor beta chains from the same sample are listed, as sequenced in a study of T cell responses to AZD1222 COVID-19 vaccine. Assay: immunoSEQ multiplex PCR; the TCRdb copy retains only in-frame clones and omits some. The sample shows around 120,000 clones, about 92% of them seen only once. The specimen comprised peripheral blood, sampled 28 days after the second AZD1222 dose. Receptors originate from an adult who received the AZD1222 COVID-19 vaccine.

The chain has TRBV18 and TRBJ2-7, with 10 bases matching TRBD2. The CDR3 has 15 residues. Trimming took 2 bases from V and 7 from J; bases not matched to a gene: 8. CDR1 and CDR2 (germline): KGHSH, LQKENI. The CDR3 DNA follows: TGTGCCAGCTCACCAATTGGTAGCGGGAGGAGAGAGCAGTACTTC. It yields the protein CASSPIGSGRREQYF.

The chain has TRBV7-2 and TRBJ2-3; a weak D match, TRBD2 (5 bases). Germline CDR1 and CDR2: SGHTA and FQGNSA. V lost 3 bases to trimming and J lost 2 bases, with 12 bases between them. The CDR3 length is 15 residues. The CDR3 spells CASSLRVGPTDTQYF. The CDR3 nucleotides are TGTGCCAGCAGCTTGAGGGTGGGCCCCACAGATACGCAGTATTTT.

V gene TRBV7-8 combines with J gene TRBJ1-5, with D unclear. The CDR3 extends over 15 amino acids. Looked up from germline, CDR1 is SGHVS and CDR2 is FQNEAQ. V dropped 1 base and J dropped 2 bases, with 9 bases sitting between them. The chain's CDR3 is CASSLDVGRNQPQHF. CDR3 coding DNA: TGTGCCAGCAGCTTAGATGTAGGGCGCAATCAGCCCCAGCATTTT.

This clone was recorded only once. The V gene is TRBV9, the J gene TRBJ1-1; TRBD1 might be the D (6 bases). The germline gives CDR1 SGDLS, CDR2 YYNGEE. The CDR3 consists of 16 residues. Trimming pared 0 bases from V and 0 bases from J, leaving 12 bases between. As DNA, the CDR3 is TGTGCCAGCAGCGTAGTGGGGCAGGGGCTGAACACTGAAGCTTTCTTT. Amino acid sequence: CASSVVGQGLNTEAFF.

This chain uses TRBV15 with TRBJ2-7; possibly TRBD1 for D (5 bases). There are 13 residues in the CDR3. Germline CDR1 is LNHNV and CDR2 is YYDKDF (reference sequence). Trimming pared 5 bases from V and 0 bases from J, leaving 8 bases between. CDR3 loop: CATSQGLSYEQYF. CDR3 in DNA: TGTGCCACCAGCCAGGGTCTCTCCTACGAGCAGTACTTC.

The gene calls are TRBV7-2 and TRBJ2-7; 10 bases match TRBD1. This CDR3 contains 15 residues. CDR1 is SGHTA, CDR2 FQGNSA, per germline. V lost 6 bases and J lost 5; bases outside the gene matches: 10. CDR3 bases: TGTGCCAGCAGGTTATTGACAGGGGGCTTCGACGAGCAGTACTTC. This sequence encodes CASRLLTGGFDEQYF. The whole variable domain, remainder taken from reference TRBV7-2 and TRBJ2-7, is GAGVSQSPSNKVTEKGKDVELRCDPISGHTALYWYRQSLGQGLEFLIYFQGNSAPDKSGLPSDRFSAERTGGSVSTLTIQRTQQEDSAVYLCASRLLTGGFDEQYFGPGTRLTVT.

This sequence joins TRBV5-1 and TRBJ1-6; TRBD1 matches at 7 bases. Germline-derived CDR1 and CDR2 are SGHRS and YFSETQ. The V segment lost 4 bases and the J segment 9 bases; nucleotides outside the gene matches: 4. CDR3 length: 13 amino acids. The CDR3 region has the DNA TGCGCCAGCAGCACCCGACAGGGTTCACCCCTCCACTTT. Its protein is CASSTRQGSPLHF.

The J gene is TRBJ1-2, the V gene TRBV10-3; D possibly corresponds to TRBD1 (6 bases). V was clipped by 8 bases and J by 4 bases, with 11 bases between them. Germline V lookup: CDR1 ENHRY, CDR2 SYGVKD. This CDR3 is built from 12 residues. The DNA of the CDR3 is TGTGCCATCTCTCAGGGGTCCTATGGCTACACCTTC. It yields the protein CAISQGSYGYTF.

The CDR3 sequence: CASSSDDSDEQFF. The CDR3 nucleotides read TGTGCCAGCAGCTCGGACGACTCCGATGAGCAGTTCTTC. The rearrangement links TRBV5-4 to TRBJ2-1; D is unclear. The CDR3 loop spans 13 amino acids. Looked up from germline, CDR1 is SGHNT and CDR2 is YYREEE (reference sequence). Trimming removed 3 bases at V and 8 bases at J, with 12 bases between.

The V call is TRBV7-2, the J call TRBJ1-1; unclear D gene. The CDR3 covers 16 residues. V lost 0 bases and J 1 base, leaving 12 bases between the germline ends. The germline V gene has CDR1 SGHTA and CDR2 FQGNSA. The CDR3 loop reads CASSLALTLANTEAFF. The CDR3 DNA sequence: TGTGCCAGCAGCTTAGCCCTGACATTGGCGAACACTGAAGCTTTCTTT.

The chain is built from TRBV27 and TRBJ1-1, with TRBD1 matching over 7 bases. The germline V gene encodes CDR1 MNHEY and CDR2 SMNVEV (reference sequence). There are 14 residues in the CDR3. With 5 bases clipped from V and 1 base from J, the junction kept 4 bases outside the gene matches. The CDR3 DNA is TGTGCCAGCAGTCCCCGGACAGGGAACACTGAAGCTTTCTTT. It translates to CASSPRTGNTEAFF.

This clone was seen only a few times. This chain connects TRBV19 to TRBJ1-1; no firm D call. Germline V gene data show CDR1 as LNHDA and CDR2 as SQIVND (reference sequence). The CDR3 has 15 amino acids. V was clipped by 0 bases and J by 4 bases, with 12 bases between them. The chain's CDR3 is CASSIDHSPGTEAFF. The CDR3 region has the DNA TGTGCCAGTAGTATAGATCATAGTCCGGGCACTGAAGCTTTCTTT.

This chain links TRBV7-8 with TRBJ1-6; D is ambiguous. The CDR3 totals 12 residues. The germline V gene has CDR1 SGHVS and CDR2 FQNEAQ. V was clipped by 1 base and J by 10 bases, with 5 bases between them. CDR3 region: CASSLDFSPLHF. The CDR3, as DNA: TGTGCCAGCAGCTTAGATTTCTCACCCCTCCACTTT.

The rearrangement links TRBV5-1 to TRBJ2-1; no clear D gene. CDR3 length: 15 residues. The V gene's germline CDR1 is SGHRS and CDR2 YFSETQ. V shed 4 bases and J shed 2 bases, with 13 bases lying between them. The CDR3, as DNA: TGCGCCAGCAGCCTCCAAGCTTTTCCCTACAATGAGCAGTTCTTC. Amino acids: CASSLQAFPYNEQFF.

This CDR3 reads CASSPTPSAEQYF. For the CDR3, the DNA is TGTGCCAGCAGCCCCACTCCTAGCGCCGAGCAGTACTTC. The rearrangement uses TRBV7-7 and TRBJ2-7; the D gene is possibly TRBD2 (6 bases). CDR3 length equals 13 residues. The germline gives CDR1 SSHAT, CDR2 FNYEAQ (reference sequence). V dropped 5 bases and J dropped 6 bases, with 14 bases sitting between them.

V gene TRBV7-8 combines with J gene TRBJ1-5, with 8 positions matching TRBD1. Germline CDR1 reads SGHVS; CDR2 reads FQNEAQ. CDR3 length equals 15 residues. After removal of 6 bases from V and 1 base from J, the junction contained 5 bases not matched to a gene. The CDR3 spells CASRRGQGSNQPQHF. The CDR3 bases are TGTGCCAGCAGACGCGGACAGGGCAGCAATCAGCCCCAGCATTTT.

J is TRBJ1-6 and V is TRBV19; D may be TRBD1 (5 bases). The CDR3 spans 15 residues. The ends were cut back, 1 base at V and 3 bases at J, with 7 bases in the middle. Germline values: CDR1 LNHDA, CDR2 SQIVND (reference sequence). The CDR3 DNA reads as TGTGCCAGTAGTATAGCCAGGGTCTATAATTCACCCCTCCACTTT. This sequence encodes CASSIARVYNSPLHF.

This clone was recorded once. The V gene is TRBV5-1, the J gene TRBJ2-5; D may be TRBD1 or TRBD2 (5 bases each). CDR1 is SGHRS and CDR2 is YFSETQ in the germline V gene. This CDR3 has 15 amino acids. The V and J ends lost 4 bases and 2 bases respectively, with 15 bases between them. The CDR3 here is CASSGGSQIQETQYF. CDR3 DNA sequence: TGCGCCAGCAGCGGGGGTTCACAGATTCAAGAGACCCAGTACTTC.

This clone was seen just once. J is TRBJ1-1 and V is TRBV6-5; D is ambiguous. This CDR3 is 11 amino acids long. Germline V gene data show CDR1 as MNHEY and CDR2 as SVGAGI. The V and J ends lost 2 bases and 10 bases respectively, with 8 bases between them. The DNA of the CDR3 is TGTGCCAGCAGTTACCCCGGAGGAGCTTTCTTT. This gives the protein CASSYPGGAFF.

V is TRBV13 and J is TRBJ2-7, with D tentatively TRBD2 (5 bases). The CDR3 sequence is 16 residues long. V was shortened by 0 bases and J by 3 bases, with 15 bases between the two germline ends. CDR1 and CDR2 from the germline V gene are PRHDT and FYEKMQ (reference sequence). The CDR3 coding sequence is TGTGCCAGCAGCTTAGGGGCGGGTGTGGGATTCTACGAGCAGTACTTC. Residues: CASSLGAGVGFYEQYF.

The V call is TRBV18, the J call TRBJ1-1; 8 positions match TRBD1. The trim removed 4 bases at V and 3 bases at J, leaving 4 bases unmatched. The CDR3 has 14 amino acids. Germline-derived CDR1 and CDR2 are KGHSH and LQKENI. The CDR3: CASSLGQGHTEAFF. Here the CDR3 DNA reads TGTGCCAGCTCACTAGGACAGGGTCACACTGAAGCTTTCTTT.

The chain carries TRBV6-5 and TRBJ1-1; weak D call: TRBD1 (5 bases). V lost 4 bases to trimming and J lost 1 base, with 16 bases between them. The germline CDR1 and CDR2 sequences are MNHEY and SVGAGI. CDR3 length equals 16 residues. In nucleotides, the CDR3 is TGTGCCAGCAGTTTTCTTTCGGGACTAACGAACACTGAAGCTTTCTTT. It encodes CASSFLSGLTNTEAFF.

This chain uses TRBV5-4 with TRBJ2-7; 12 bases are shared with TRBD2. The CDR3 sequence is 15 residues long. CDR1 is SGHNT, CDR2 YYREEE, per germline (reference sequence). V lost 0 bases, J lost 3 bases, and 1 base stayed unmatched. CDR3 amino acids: CASSLGTSGIYEQYF. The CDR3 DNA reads TGTGCCAGCAGCTTGGGGACTAGCGGGATCTACGAGCAGTACTTC.

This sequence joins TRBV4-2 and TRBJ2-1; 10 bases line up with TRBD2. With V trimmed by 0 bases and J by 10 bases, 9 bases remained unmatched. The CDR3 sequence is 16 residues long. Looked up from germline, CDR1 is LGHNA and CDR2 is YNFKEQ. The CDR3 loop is CASSQDAAGGMREQFF. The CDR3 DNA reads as TGTGCCAGCAGCCAAGATGCAGCGGGAGGGATGAGGGAGCAGTTCTTC.

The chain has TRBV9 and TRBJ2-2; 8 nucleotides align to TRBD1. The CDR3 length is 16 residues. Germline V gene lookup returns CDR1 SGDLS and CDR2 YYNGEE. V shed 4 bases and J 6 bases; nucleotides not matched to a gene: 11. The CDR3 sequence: CASSRVAGGTPGELFF. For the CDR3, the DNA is TGTGCCAGCAGCCGGGTGGCAGGGGGCACCCCCGGGGAGCTGTTTTTT.

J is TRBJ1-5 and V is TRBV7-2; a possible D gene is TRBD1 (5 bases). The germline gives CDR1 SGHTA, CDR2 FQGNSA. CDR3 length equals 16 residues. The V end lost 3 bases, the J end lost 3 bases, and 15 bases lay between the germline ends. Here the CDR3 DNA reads TGTGCCAGCAGCTTGGATTGGGGCCCCTCCAATCAGCCCCAGCATTTT. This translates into CASSLDWGPSNQPQHF.

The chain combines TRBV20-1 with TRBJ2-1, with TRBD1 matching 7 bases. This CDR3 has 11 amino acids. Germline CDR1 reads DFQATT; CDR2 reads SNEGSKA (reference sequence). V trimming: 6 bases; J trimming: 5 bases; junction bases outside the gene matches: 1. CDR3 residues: CSADRDNEQFF. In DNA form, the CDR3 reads TGCAGTGCAGACAGGGACAATGAGCAGTTCTTC.

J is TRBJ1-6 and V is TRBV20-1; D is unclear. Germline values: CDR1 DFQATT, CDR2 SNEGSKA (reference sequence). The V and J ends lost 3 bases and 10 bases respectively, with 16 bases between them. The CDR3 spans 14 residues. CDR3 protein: CSASLSDSRSPLHF. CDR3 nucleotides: TGCAGTGCTAGTTTGTCAGACTCACGATCACCCCTCCACTTT.